This T cell receptor (beta chain) was captured by sequencing in a study of OX40 agonist ivuxolimab in advanced cancers. The count of this clone is one. Systemic immunosuppression or autoimmune disease history was grounds to exclude patients. Trimming pared 1 base from V and 4 bases from J, leaving 10 bases between. From germline, CDR1 is LNHNV and CDR2 YYDKDF (reference sequence). The CDR3 has 14 amino acids. Measured with immunoSEQ multiplex PCR; TCRdb has only the in-frame clones, and not every one. The table lists about 68,000 clones, 65% to 90% of them singletons. The specimen comprised CD4+ or CD8+ T cells sorted from blood, sampled in a trial of the OX40 agonist ivuxolimab. The clonotype was recovered from an adult with an advanced solid tumor such as melanoma, head and neck, liver or kidney cancer. The chain couples TRBV15 to TRBJ1-2, with D hard to call. CDR3 region: CATSRGRVGYGYTF. DNA of the CDR3: TGTGCCACCAGCAGAGGTCGGGTAGGCTATGGCTACACCTTC.